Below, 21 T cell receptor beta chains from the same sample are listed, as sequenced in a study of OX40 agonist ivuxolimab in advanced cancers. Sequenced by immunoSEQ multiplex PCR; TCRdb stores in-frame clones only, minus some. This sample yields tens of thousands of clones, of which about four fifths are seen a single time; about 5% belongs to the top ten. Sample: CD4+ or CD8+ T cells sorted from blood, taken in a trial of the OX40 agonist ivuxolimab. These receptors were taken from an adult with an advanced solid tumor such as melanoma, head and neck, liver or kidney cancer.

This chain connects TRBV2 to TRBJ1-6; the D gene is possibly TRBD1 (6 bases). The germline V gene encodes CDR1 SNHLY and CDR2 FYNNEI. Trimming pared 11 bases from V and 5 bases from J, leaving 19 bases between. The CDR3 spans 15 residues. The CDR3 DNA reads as TGTGCCGGGGGTGTTCAGGGGCCAAATAATTCACCCCTCCACTTT. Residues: CAGGVQGPNNSPLHF.

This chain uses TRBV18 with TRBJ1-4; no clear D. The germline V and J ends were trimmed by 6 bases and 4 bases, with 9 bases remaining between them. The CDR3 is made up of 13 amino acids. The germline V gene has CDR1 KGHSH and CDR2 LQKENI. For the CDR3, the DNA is TGTGCCAGCTCCGCAGCGGGTAATGAAAAACTGTTTTTT. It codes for CASSAAGNEKLFF.

CDR3 region: CASSSQTGTSLETQYF. The CDR3 DNA reads TGTGCCAGTAGTTCCCAGACCGGGACTAGCTTGGAGACCCAGTACTTC. This chain joins TRBV19 and TRBJ2-5, with TRBD2 matching 9 bases. The CDR3 length is 16 residues. With 5 bases clipped from V and 5 bases from J, the junction kept 12 bases outside the gene matches. The germline V gene encodes CDR1 LNHDA and CDR2 SQIVND (reference sequence).

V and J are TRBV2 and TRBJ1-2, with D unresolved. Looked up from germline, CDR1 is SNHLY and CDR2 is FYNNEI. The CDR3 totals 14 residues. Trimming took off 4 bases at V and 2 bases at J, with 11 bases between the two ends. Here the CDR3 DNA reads TGTGCCAGCAGTGCTGGGAGGTCAAACTATGGCTACACCTTC. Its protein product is CASSAGRSNYGYTF.

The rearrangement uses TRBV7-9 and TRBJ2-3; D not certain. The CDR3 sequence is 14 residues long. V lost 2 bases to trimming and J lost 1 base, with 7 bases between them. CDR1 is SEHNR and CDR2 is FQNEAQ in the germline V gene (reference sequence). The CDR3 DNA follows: TGTGCCAGCAGCTTATCCGGCGGCACAGATACGCAGTATTTT. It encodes CASSLSGGTDTQYF.

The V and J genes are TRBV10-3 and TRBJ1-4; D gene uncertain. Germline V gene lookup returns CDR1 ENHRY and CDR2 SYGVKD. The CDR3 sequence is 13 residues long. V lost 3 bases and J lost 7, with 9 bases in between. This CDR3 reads CAISDPPVEKLFF. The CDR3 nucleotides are TGTGCCATCAGTGATCCGCCAGTTGAAAAACTGTTTTTT.

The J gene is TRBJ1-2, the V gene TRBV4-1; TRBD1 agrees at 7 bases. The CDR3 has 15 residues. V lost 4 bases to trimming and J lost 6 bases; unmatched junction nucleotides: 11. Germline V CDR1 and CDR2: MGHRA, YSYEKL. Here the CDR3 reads CASSRKTEGAHGYTF. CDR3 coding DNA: TGCGCCAGCAGCCGAAAGACGGAGGGGGCGCATGGCTACACCTTC.

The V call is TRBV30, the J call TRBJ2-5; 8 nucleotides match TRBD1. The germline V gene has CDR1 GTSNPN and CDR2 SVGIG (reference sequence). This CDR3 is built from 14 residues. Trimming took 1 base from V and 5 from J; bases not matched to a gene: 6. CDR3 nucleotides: TGTGCCTGGAGTGCGGCAGGGGGCGTGGAGACCCAGTACTTC. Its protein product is CAWSAAGGVETQYF.

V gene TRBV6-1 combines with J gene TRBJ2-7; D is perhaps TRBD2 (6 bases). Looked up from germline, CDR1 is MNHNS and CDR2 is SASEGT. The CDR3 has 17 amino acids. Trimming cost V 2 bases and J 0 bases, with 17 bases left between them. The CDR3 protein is CASSEHTGGDRSYEQYF. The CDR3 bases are TGTGCCAGCAGTGAACATACAGGAGGGGATCGCTCCTACGAGCAGTACTTC.

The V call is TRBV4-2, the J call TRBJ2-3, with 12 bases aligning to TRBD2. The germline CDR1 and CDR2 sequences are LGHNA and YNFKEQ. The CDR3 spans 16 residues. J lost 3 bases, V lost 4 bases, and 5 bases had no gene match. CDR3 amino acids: CASSPLAGGLTDTQYF. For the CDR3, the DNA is TGTGCCAGCAGCCCCCTAGCGGGGGGGTTAACAGATACGCAGTATTTT.

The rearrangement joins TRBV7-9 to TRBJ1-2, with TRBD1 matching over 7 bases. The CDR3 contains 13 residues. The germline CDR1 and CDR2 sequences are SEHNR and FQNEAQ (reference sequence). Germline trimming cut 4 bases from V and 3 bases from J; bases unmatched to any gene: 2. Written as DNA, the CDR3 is TGTGCCAGCAGCTACGGGACAGACTATGGCTACACCTTC. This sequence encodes CASSYGTDYGYTF.

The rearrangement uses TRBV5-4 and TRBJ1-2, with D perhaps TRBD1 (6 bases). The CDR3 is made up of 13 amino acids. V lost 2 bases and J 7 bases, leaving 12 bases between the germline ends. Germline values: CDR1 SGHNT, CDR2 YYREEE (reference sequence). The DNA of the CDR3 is TGTGCCAGCAGCTTACAGGGTTCCGGTGGCTACACCTTC. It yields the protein CASSLQGSGGYTF.

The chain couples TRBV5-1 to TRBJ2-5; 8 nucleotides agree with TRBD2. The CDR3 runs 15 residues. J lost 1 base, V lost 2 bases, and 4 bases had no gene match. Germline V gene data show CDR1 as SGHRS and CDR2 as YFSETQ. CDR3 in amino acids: CASSLAGDPQETQYF. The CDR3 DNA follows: TGCGCCAGCAGCTTAGCGGGGGACCCCCAAGAGACCCAGTACTTC.

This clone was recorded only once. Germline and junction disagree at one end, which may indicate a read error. CDR3 residues: CASSPGQMNEKLFF. DNA for the CDR3: TGTGCCAGCTCACCGGGACAGATGAATGAAAAACTGTTCTTT. The chain links TRBV18 to TRBJ1-4; 7 nucleotides align to TRBD1. The V gene's germline CDR1 is KGHSH and CDR2 LQKENI. The CDR3 loop spans 14 amino acids. Full variable domain (rest looked up from reference TRBV18 and TRBJ1-4): NAGVMQNPRHLVRRRGQEARLRCSPMKGHSHVYWYRQLPEEGLKFMVYLQKENIIDESGMPKERFSAEFPKEGPSILRIQQVVRGDSAAYFCASSPGQMNEKLFFGSGTQLSVL.

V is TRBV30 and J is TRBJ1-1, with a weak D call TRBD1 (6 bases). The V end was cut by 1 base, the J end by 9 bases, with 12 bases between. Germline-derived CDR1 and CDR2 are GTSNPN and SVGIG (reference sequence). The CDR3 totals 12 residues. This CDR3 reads CAWSARGPQAFF. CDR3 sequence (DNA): TGTGCCTGGAGTGCCAGGGGCCCCCAAGCTTTCTTT.

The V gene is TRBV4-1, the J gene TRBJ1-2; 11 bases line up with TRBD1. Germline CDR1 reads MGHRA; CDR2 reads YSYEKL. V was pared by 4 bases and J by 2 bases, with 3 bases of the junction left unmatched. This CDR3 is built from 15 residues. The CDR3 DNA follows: TGCGCCAGCAGCCCCCGGACAGGGGGCAACTATGGCTACACCTTC. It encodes CASSPRTGGNYGYTF.

CDR3 bases: TGCGCCAGCAGAACCGGGACAGAGATCTACGAGCAGTACTTC. It yields the protein CASRTGTEIYEQYF. The chain employs TRBV5-1 and TRBJ2-7; 7 bases fit TRBD1. The CDR3 extends over 14 amino acids. Germline V gene data show CDR1 as SGHRS and CDR2 as YFSETQ. V dropped 5 bases and J dropped 3; count of bases not matched to a gene: 8.

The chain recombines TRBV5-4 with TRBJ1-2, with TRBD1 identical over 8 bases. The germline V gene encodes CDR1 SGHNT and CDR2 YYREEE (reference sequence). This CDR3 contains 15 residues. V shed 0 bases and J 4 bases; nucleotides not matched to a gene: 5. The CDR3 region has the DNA TGTGCCAGCAGCTTGGCGCTGGGACAGGCCTATGGCTACACCTTC. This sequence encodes CASSLALGQAYGYTF.

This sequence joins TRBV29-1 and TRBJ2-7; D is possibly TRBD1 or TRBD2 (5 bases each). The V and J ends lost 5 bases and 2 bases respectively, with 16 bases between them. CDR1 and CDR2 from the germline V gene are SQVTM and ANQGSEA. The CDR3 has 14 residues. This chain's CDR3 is CSVCPGPSAYEQYF. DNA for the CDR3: TGCAGCGTTTGCCCGGGGCCATCAGCCTACGAGCAGTACTTC.

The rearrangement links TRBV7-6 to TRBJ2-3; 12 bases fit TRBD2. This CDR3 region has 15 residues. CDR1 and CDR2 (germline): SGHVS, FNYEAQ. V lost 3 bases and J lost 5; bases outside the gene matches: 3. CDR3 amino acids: CASSFQTSGRDTQYF. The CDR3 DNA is TGTGCCAGCAGCTTCCAGACTAGCGGGAGAGATACGCAGTATTTT.

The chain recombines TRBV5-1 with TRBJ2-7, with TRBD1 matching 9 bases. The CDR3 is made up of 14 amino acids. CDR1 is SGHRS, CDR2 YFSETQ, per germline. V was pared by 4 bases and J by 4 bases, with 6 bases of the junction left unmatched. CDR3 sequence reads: CASSVGQGPYEQYF. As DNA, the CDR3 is TGCGCCAGCAGCGTGGGACAGGGTCCGTACGAGCAGTACTTC.